This paragraph covers one T cell receptor (beta chain) sequence. From the PCR reads, TCRdb called clonotypes with MiXCR, one entry per CDR3 protein. This sample carries about 640,000 distinct CDR3 sequences, about 20% of them seen once, and the ten largest clones take roughly 0.9%. This sample is part of a study of molecular identifiers for immune sequencing clone quantification. CDR1 is SGDLS, CDR2 YYNGEE, per germline. The V gene end was trimmed by 4 bases and the J gene end by 3 bases; junction bases not matched to a gene: 9. The CDR3 contains 15 residues. This clonotype originated in a human donor in good health. Some libraries in this study had Jurkat cell RNA spiked in. The material sequenced was naive CD8+ T cells from blood, with Jurkat cell RNA spiked in. Subset reported: FACS-sorted CD8+CD4-CCR7+CD45RA+ naive T cells. The genes are TRBV9 and TRBJ2-7; 8 bases align to TRBD2. CDR3 loop: CASSPGTRADYEQYF. CDR3 DNA: TGTGCCAGCAGCCCAGGGACTAGAGCCGACTACGAGCAGTACTTC.